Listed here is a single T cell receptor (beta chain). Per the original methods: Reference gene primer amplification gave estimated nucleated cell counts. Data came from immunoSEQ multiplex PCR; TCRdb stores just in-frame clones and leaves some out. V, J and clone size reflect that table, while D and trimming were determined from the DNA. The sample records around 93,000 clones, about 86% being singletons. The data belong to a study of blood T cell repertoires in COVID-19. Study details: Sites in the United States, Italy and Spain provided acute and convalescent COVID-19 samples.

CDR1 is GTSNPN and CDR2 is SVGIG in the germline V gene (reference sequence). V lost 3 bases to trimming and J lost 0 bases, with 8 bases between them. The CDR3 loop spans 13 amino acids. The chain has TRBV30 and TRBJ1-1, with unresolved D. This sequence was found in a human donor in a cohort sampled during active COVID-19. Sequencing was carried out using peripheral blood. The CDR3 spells CAWSQQLNTEAFF. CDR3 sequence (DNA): TGTGCCTGGAGCCAACAGCTGAACACTGAAGCTTTCTTT.